The rows below give T cell receptor beta chains drawn from one sample of a study of blood T cells in healthy people across ages. Each CDR3 protein is one row after TCRdb ran MiXCR on the 5' RACE reads. The sample gives more than 500,000 distinct CDR3 sequences, 25% to 30% of which show up once; approximately 18% is in the top ten. Sequenced material: blood. The receptors were sampled from a woman in her seventies in good health. The CDR3 runs from the conserved cysteine through the conserved F or W. The D gene is left open where the match is weak. Expanded clones are given a class, and other clones once, few, many or no size at all.

TRBJ1-1 NA 14 TRBV27 NA CASSRISQNTEAFF TGTGCCAGCTCTCGGATCAGCCAGAACACTGAAGCTTTCTTT
TRBJ1-5 NA 14 TRBV7-2 TRBD1 CASSLQGLSQPQHF TGTGCCAGCAGTTTACAGGGGTTGAGCCAGCCCCAGCATTTT
TRBJ2-5 few 16 TRBV5-1 TRBD2 CASSSQASGPQETQYF TGCGCCAGCAGCTCCCAGGCTAGCGGGCCCCAAGAGACCCAGTACTTC
TRBJ2-4 NA 13 TRBV12-3/TRBV12-4 NA CASSSLMLNIQYF TGTGCCAGCAGTTCCTTGATGCTTAACATTCAGTACTTC
TRBJ2-7 NA 15 TRBV14 NA CASSIGPTTTYEQYF TGTGCCAGCAGCATCGGGCCGACTACTACCTACGAGCAGTACTTC
TRBJ1-1 NA 13 TRBV20-1 NA CSAAGPRNTEAFF TGCAGTGCCGCCGGGCCCAGGAACACTGAAGCTTTCTTT
TRBJ2-5 NA 15 TRBV7-2 NA CASSGWTPWGETQYF TGTGCCAGCAGCGGATGGACACCATGGGGAGAGACCCAGTACTTC
TRBJ2-1 few 15 TRBV10-2 NA CASSVGAETYNEQFF TGCGCCAGCAGTGTTGGGGCGGAAACCTACAATGAGCAGTTCTTC
TRBJ1-5 many 13 TRBV3-1 NA CASSQDLDQPQHF TGTGCCAGCAGCCAAGACCTGGATCAGCCCCAGCATTTT
TRBJ2-1 NA 13 TRBV4-1 TRBD1 CASSPIDRVYQFF TGCGCCAGCAGCCCGATCGACAGGGTCTACCAGTTCTTC
TRBJ2-5 few 17 TRBV11-3 NA CASSLGPPRGGGETQYF TGTGCCAGCAGCTTAGGACCTCCGAGGGGGGGTGGAGAGACCCAGTACTTC
TRBJ2-1 many 14 TRBV7-2 TRBD1 CASSSQGGYNEQFF TGTGCCAGCAGCTCACAGGGGGGCTACAATGAGCAGTTCTTC
TRBJ2-5 NA 13 TRBV27 NA CAMDTPGQETQYF TGTGCCATGGACACACCTGGTCAAGAGACCCAGTACTTC
TRBJ2-5 few 15 TRBV5-1 NA CASSLGQGQGETQYF TGCGCCAGCAGCTTGGGTCAGGGGCAGGGGGAGACCCAGTACTTC
TRBJ2-5 few 17 TRBV7-2 TRBD2 CASSSWGASGTKETQYF TGTGCCAGCAGCTCCTGGGGGGCTAGCGGGACCAAAGAGACCCAGTACTTC
TRBJ2-7 once 14 TRBV12-3/TRBV12-4 NA CASSLDTGFGEQYF TGTGCCAGCAGTTTGGACACAGGGTTCGGCGAGCAGTACTTC
TRBJ2-1 NA 13 TRBV20-1 NA CSASGFVYNEQFF TGCAGTGCTAGCGGCTTCGTCTACAATGAGCAGTTCTTC
TRBJ2-1 many 12 TRBV18 NA CASSPMSVEQFF TGTGCCAGCTCACCAATGAGCGTTGAGCAGTTCTTC
TRBJ1-3 NA 15 TRBV12-3/TRBV12-4 TRBD1 CASRRTGEGGSTIYF TGTGCCAGCAGACGAACAGGGGAGGGTGGAAGCACCATATATTTT
TRBJ1-1 few 15 TRBV7-2 NA CASSTFDRRGAEAFF TGTGCCAGCAGCACCTTCGACAGGAGAGGGGCTGAAGCTTTCTTT
TRBJ1-2 few 15 TRBV4-3 NA CASSPIPGGYYGYTF TGCGCCAGCAGCCCAATCCCCGGAGGCTACTATGGCTACACCTTC
TRBJ2-7 NA 16 TRBV6-2/TRBV6-3 TRBD2 CASSTLAGGRSYEQYF TGTGCCAGCAGTACTCTAGCGGGGGGCCGCTCCTACGAGCAGTACTTC
TRBJ2-5 few 12 TRBV5-5 TRBD2 CASSTERGGLFF TGTGCCAGCAGCACAGAGCGGGGGGGCCTGTTCTTC
TRBJ2-5 NA 13 TRBV6-2/TRBV6-3 NA CASEGTLQETQYF TGTGCCAGCGAAGGGACTTTGCAAGAGACCCAGTACTTC
TRBJ1-5 NA 15 TRBV7-2 NA CASSLGRGRAEPQHF TGTGCCAGCAGCTTAGGTCGCGGCAGGGCGGAGCCCCAGCACTTT
TRBJ2-1 NA 13 TRBV9 NA CASGGPGIGEQFF TGTGCCAGCGGCGGGCCAGGGATAGGCGAGCAGTTCTTC
TRBJ2-1 NA 15 TRBV5-1 TRBD2 CASMGSGGPYNEQFF TGCGCCAGCATGGGGAGCGGGGGACCTTACAATGAGCAGTTCTTC
TRBJ2-5 few 12 TRBV7-2 NA CASSSTGETQYF TGTGCCAGCAGCTCCACTGGGGAGACCCAGTACTTC
TRBJ1-4 NA 15 TRBV7-9 NA CASSLGQGRNEKLFF TGTGCCAGCAGCTTAGGCCAGGGTAGAAATGAAAAACTGTTTTTT
TRBJ2-5 few 15 TRBV7-2 NA CASSFRGGNKETQYF TGTGCCAGCAGCTTCCGGGGTGGTAATAAGGAGACCCAGTACTTC
TRBJ1-2 NA 16 TRBV6-1 TRBD1 CAGSPPWTGSNYGYTF TGTGCCGGCAGTCCACCCTGGACAGGGTCTAACTATGGCTACACCTTC
TRBJ1-3 few 11 TRBV7-2 NA CASSFRHTIYF TGTGCCAGCAGCTTCAGGCACACCATATATTTT
TRBJ2-3 NA 14 TRBV11-3 NA CASSLSWAGDTQYF TGTGCCAGCAGCCTTTCTTGGGCCGGAGATACGCAGTATTTT
TRBJ2-5 NA 14 TRBV19 NA CASSWAGAKETQYF TGTGCCAGTAGCTGGGCGGGGGCTAAAGAGACCCAGTACTTC
TRBJ2-3 NA 15 TRBV13 NA CASSLSGGIADTQYF TGTGCCAGCAGCTTATCAGGCGGGATCGCGGATACGCAGTATTTT
TRBJ1-3 NA 13 TRBV2 NA CASTPVSGNTIYF TGTGCCAGCACACCCGTCTCTGGAAACACCATATATTTT
TRBJ2-7 NA 14 TRBV7-2 NA CASSWGVSSYEQYF TGTGCCAGCAGCTGGGGTGTGAGCTCCTACGAGCAGTACTTC
TRBJ1-1 few 14 TRBV18 TRBD1 CASSSTGAGTEAFF TGTGCCAGCTCATCGACAGGGGCGGGCACTGAAGCTTTCTTT
TRBJ2-1 NA 16 TRBV10-3 TRBD2 CAISERASGAYNEQFF TGTGCCATCAGTGAGAGGGCTAGCGGGGCTTACAATGAGCAGTTCTTC
TRBJ1-1 few 14 TRBV7-2 NA CASSLSVENTEAFF TGTGCCAGCAGCTTATCGGTGGAGAACACTGAAGCTTTCTTT